The entry below gives a single TCR beta chain sequence along with its context. Its specificity is unknown. Six replicates per PBMC sample, mostly from 450 to 600 ng of genomic DNA. Method: immunoSEQ multiplex PCR; TCRdb's copy keeps in-frame clones and lacks some. The sample shows over 7,000 clones, nearly 70% of them seen only once. The data stem from a study of neoadjuvant anti-PD-1 for oral cavity cancer. Study-wide points: Pretreatment Treg/Th17 ratio correlated inversely with post-treatment tumor clonality.

Time point defined: after neoadjuvant nivolumab, at surgical resection. The patients had HPV-negative, locally advanced oral cavity squamous cell carcinoma. Trimming took 4 bases from V and 4 from J; bases not matched to a gene: 7. Germline V CDR1 and CDR2: MNHNS, SASEGT. This CDR3 region has 15 residues. Sequenced here: PBMCs, sampled after nivolumab (anti-PD-1) treatment. The sequence came from a person aged 35-80 years with oral cavity squamous cell carcinoma. The rearrangement uses TRBV6-1 and TRBJ1-2; 9 positions match TRBD1. In DNA, the CDR3 is TGTGCCAGCAGTGCCGGGACAGGGAATAGCTATGGCTACACCTTC. Translating gives CASSAGTGNSYGYTF.